The 23 T cell receptor beta chains below come from one sample, sequenced in a study of T-cell reconstitution after alpha-beta-depleted transplantation in children. As it was prepared, the TCRbeta library received unique molecular identifiers. MiXCR was run by TCRdb on the PCR reads, yielding one entry per CDR3 protein. The sample consists of roughly 340,000 distinct CDR3 sequences, about 16% of them appearing once. The source was PBMCs, mostly from graft donor cells, collected 360 days after TCRalphabeta/CD19-depleted stem cell transplant. The receptors originated from a male patient aged 2-10 years who had a stem cell transplant for acute lymphoblastic leukemia, so the T cells may come from the graft donor.

This clonotype has a handful of counts. The J gene is TRBJ2-1, the V gene TRBV9; TRBD1 matches at 8 bases. Germline values: CDR1 SGDLS, CDR2 YYNGEE. V gave up 4 bases and J gave up 2 bases; unmatched junction bases: 11. The length of the CDR3 is 17 residues. CDR3 amino acids: CASSPTLGTGTYNEQFF. The CDR3 DNA sequence: TGTGCCAGCAGCCCTACCCTCGGGACAGGTACCTACAATGAGCAGTTCTTC.

This clonotype came up a few times. V usage is TRBV4-1 and J usage is TRBJ2-4; TRBD1 agrees at 8 bases. The CDR3 consists of 18 residues. Germline CDR1 MGHRA, CDR2 YSYEKL. Trimming at V came to 3 bases and at J to 1 base, leaving 11 bases not matched to a gene. CDR3 protein: CASSQANGQGRAKNIQYF. CDR3 nucleotide sequence: TGCGCCAGCAGCCAGGCAAACGGACAGGGTAGGGCCAAAAACATTCAGTACTTC.

The chain employs TRBV4-3 and TRBJ2-6; 8 nucleotides agree with TRBD2. CDR3 size: 17 residues. Germline-derived CDR1 and CDR2 are LGHNA and YSLEER. The junction had 1 base not matched to a gene; V was cut back by 0 bases and J by 0 bases. Written as DNA, the CDR3 is TGCGCCAGCAGCCAAGATGCGGGAGGCTCTGGGGCCAACGTCCTGACTTTC. This translates into CASSQDAGGSGANVLTF.

This clonotype was detected a few times. This chain links TRBV15 with TRBJ2-5; the D call may be TRBD1 or TRBD2 (6 bases each). The CDR3 has 16 residues. CDR1 and CDR2 (germline): LNHNV, YYDKDF (reference sequence). The V and J ends lost 4 bases and 2 bases respectively, with 17 bases between them. The CDR3 loop reads CATSTLAGHSQETQYF. DNA of the CDR3: TGTGCCACCAGCACACTCGCGGGACATTCTCAAGAGACCCAGTACTTC.

The rearrangement uses TRBV29-1 and TRBJ2-1; no reliable D call. Germline-derived CDR1 and CDR2 are SQVTM and ANQGSEA. This CDR3 comprises 12 residues. Trimming removed 2 bases at V and 2 bases at J, with 4 bases between. In nucleotides, the CDR3 is TGCAGCGTTGAAATAGCCTACAATGAGCAGTTCTTC. Translated: CSVEIAYNEQFF.

This clonotype was counted a few times. The chain couples TRBV18 to TRBJ2-7; possibly TRBD1 or TRBD2 for D (5 bases each). Trimming cost V 3 bases and J 5 bases, with 5 bases left between them. Germline V gene data show CDR1 as KGHSH and CDR2 as LQKENI. The CDR3 is made up of 11 amino acids. The CDR3 region is CASSPGDEQYF. Here the CDR3 DNA reads TGTGCCAGCTCACCGGGGGACGAGCAGTACTTC. Full variable domain (remainder filled in from reference TRBV18 and TRBJ2-7): NAGVMQNPRHLVRRRGQEARLRCSPMKGHSHVYWYRQLPEEGLKFMVYLQKENIIDESGMPKERFSAEFPKEGPSILRIQQVVRGDSAAYFCASSPGDEQYFGPGTRLTVT.

The rearrangement links TRBV29-1 to TRBJ1-1; unclear D gene. Trimming removed 7 bases at V and 1 base at J, with 10 bases between. Germline values: CDR1 SQVTM, CDR2 ANQGSEA. CDR3 length: 12 amino acids. The CDR3 DNA follows: TGCAGCGGGGCTAATCCGAACACTGAAGCTTTCTTT. Its protein is CSGANPNTEAFF.

V gene TRBV16 combines with J gene TRBJ1-1; no definite D call. The V gene lost 0 bases and the J gene lost 3 bases, with 20 bases spanning the gap. The CDR3 is 18 residues long. The germline V gene has CDR1 KGHSY and CDR2 FQNENV. The CDR3 nucleotides read TGTGCCAGCAGCCAATCGAGGCAGAATGGTGGTATCGACACTGAAGCTTTCTTT. This encodes CASSQSRQNGGIDTEAFF.

This clonotype was seen many times. V usage is TRBV12-3 or TRBV12-4 and J usage is TRBJ2-2, with D perhaps matching TRBD2 (5 bases). The CDR3 contains 15 residues. Trimming stripped 6 bases from V and 2 bases from J, with 13 bases between. The CDR3 protein is CASSVSGINTGELFF. CDR3 nucleotides: TGTGCCAGCAGCGTCTCCGGGATTAACACCGGGGAGCTGTTTTTT.

The chain uses TRBV9 and TRBJ1-2; D is ambiguous. The CDR3 runs 19 residues. Deletions cut 9 bases from V and 1 base from J, with 31 bases between. Germline CDR1 SGDLS, CDR2 YYNGEE. As DNA, the CDR3 is TGTGCCAAGAGATCAGGACGGCCCCCTGTACTCCCATTTAACTATGGCTACACCTTC. This sequence encodes CAKRSGRPPVLPFNYGYTF.

The rearrangement links TRBV27 to TRBJ2-1; 12 nucleotides align to TRBD2. V shed 4 bases and J 7 bases; nucleotides not matched to a gene: 8. Germline values: CDR1 MNHEY, CDR2 SMNVEV (reference sequence). The CDR3 has 16 residues. Here the CDR3 DNA reads TGTGCCAGCAGTTCGCCCCTAGCGGGAGGGGGTAATGAGCAGTTCTTC. Protein: CASSSPLAGGGNEQFF.

The CDR3 reads CASSQEELAGVEDTQYF. The CDR3 nucleotides are TGTGCCAGCAGCCAAGAAGAACTAGCGGGAGTCGAAGATACGCAGTATTTT. The J gene is TRBJ2-3, the V gene TRBV3-1; 11 nucleotides match TRBD2. With 0 bases clipped from V and 5 bases from J, the junction kept 7 bases outside the gene matches. The CDR3 is made up of 17 amino acids. CDR1 LGHDT and CDR2 YNNKEL come from the germline V gene (reference sequence).

In this sample, this clonotype turned up a few times. V gene TRBV20-1 combines with J gene TRBJ2-4; 11 positions agree with TRBD2. Germline V gene data show CDR1 as DFQATT and CDR2 as SNEGSKA (reference sequence). The trim removed 1 base at V and 0 bases at J, leaving 8 bases unmatched. The CDR3 spans 18 residues. CDR3 DNA: TGCAGTGCTAGAGTGGCTTCGACTAGCGGGGAAGCCAAAAACATTCAGTACTTC. Amino acid sequence: CSARVASTSGEAKNIQYF.

V and J are TRBV28 and TRBJ1-6; D perhaps matches TRBD1 (5 bases). The CDR3 totals 12 residues. Trimming took off 8 bases at V and 11 bases at J, with 13 bases between the two ends. Per germline, CDR1 MDHEN and CDR2 SYDVKM. CDR3: CASAIQATPLHF. CDR3 bases: TGTGCCAGCGCTATACAGGCTACACCCCTCCACTTT.

The chain recombines TRBV20-1 with TRBJ2-7; D might be TRBD2 (5 bases). The V gene lost 2 bases and the J gene lost 0 bases, with 17 bases spanning the gap. CDR1 DFQATT and CDR2 SNEGSKA come from the germline V gene (reference sequence). The CDR3 spans 16 residues. DNA of the CDR3: TGCAGTGCTAGACGGTGGACTGAGACGAGCTCCTACGAGCAGTACTTC. It specifies CSARRWTETSSYEQYF.

The rearrangement uses TRBV12-3 or TRBV12-4 and TRBJ2-7; the D is unclear. The CDR3 is 13 residues long. V shed 6 bases and J shed 2 bases, with 11 bases lying between them. The CDR3 region is CASSPDRPYEQYF. For the CDR3, the DNA is TGTGCCAGCAGCCCTGATAGGCCCTACGAGCAGTACTTC.

This clonotype came up many times. V gene TRBV20-1 combines with J gene TRBJ2-2, with D possibly matching TRBD2 (6 bases). The CDR3 spans 13 residues. Germline V gene sequence: CDR1 DFQATT, CDR2 SNEGSKA (reference sequence). With 6 bases removed from V and 4 bases from J, the gap between germline ends came to 12 bases. CDR3 sequence (DNA): TGCAGTGCCAAGACTAGTTTCACCGGGGAGCTGTTTTTT. Amino acids: CSAKTSFTGELFF.

J is TRBJ2-3 and V is TRBV29-1, with D hard to call. The V gene's germline CDR1 is SQVTM and CDR2 ANQGSEA. The V end was cut by 6 bases, the J end by 0 bases, with 13 bases between. The CDR3 loop spans 14 amino acids. DNA of the CDR3: TGCAGCGTAGCCGGGCTCGTAAGCACAGATACGCAGTATTTT. It codes for CSVAGLVSTDTQYF.

This sequence joins TRBV24-1 and TRBJ1-3, with no clear D. The CDR3 spans 13 residues. The V gene lost 7 bases and the J gene lost 0 bases, with 6 bases spanning the gap. Germline V gene data show CDR1 as KGHDR and CDR2 as SFDVKD. The CDR3 region is CATSQSSGNTIYF. In nucleotides, the CDR3 is TGTGCCACCAGCCAGAGCTCTGGAAACACCATATATTTT.

Notes on this clonotype: The germline gene is not matched at one end of the junction; a read error may be the cause. J is TRBJ2-5 and V is TRBV4-3; 8 bases are a match to TRBD1. The germline V gene encodes CDR1 LGHNA and CDR2 YSLEER. The CDR3 covers 13 residues. For the CDR3, the DNA is TGCGCCAGCAGCCAAGATATTTGGACAGGGTGTAGCTTC. Translation: CASSQDIWTGCSF.

This clonotype has only a few counts. The CDR3 DNA sequence: TGTGCCAGTAGTATTCCGCGGGAATCCTACAATGAGCAGTTCTTC. Residues: CASSIPRESYNEQFF. The V and J genes are TRBV19 and TRBJ2-1, with a tentative D call TRBD2 (6 bases). Per the germline V gene, CDR1 is LNHDA and CDR2 is SQIVND (reference sequence). The CDR3 has 15 amino acids. Trimming stripped 3 bases from V and 1 base from J, with 10 bases between. The full variable domain, rest sourced from reference TRBV19 and TRBJ2-1, is DGGITQSPKYLFRKEGQNVTLSCEQNLNHDAMYWYRQDPGQGLRLIYYSQIVNDFQKGDIAEGYSVSREKKESFPLTVTSAQKNPTAFYLCASSIPRESYNEQFFGPGTRLTVL.

This clonotype was seen only a few times. The rearrangement joins TRBV6-1 to TRBJ2-1, with D uncertain. V lost 7 bases and J 6 bases, leaving 16 bases between the germline ends. The CDR3 is 14 residues long. Per germline, CDR1 MNHNS and CDR2 SASEGT. The CDR3 DNA sequence: TGTGCCAGCACCACGGATGTATGGGGCAATGAGCAGTTCTTC. The encoded protein is CASTTDVWGNEQFF.

This clonotype was detected a few times. The rearrangement links TRBV5-5 to TRBJ1-6; tentatively, D is TRBD1 (6 bases). Trimming shortened V by 0 bases and J by 10 bases, and 11 bases separated the two germline ends. CDR3 length equals 14 residues. Germline CDR1 reads SGHKS; CDR2 reads YYEKEE (reference sequence). The CDR3 is CASSLGTAGSPLHF. In DNA, the CDR3 is TGTGCCAGCAGCTTGGGGACAGCGGGATCACCCCTCCACTTT.